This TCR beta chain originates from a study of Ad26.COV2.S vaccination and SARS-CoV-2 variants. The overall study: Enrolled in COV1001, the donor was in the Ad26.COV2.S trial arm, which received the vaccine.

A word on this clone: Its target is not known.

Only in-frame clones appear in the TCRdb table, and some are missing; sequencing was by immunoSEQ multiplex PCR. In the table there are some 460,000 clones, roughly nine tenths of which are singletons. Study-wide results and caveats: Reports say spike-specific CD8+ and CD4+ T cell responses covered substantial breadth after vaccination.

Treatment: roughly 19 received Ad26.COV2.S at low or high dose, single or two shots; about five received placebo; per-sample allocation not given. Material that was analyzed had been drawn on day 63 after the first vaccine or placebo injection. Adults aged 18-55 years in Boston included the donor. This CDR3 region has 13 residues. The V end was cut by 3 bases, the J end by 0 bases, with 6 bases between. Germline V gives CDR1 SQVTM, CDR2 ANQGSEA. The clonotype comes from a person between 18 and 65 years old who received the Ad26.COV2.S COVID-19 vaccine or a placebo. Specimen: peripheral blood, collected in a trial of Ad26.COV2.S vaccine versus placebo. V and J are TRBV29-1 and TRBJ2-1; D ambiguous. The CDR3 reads CSVEVFSYNEQFF. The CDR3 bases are TGCAGCGTTGAGGTGTTCTCCTACAATGAGCAGTTCTTC.